The 5 T cell receptor beta chains below come from one sample, sequenced in a study of shared clonotypes between healthy human individuals. Profiled with immunoSEQ multiplex PCR; TCRdb holds only in-frame clones, not every one. The sample consists of 550,000 to 700,000 clones, roughly 72% of them appearing once. The sequenced sample was memory CD4+ T cells sorted from blood. Subset: CD45RA-negative fraction. These receptors were taken from a young woman in good health.

The rearrangement links TRBV5-1 to TRBJ2-1; a possible D gene is TRBD1 (6 bases). Germline V gene sequence: CDR1 SGHRS, CDR2 YFSETQ. V was shortened by 0 bases and J by 6 bases, with 10 bases between the two germline ends. The CDR3 has 14 amino acids. CDR3 DNA sequence: TGCGCCAGCAGCTTGGGACAGGAGACCAATGAGCAGTTCTTC. Protein product: CASSLGQETNEQFF.

This sequence joins TRBV18 and TRBJ2-2; D not certain. The CDR3 spans 15 residues. Per the germline V gene, CDR1 is KGHSH and CDR2 is LQKENI. The germline V and J ends were trimmed by 2 bases and 6 bases, with 13 bases remaining between them. CDR3 coding DNA: TGTGCCAGCTCACCAAAGGTCGACCTCCCCGGGGAGCTGTTTTTT. Encoded protein: CASSPKVDLPGELFF.

This chain connects TRBV18 to TRBJ1-2; D perhaps matches TRBD1 (6 bases). V lost 8 bases to trimming and J lost 3 bases, with 13 bases between them. This CDR3 comprises 13 residues. Germline assignment: CDR1 KGHSH and CDR2 LQKENI. In DNA form, the CDR3 reads TGTGCCAGCGCAACCGGGGGCGACTATGGCTACACCTTC. This translates into CASATGGDYGYTF. The full variable domain, completed using reference TRBV18 and TRBJ1-2, is NAGVMQNPRHLVRRRGQEARLRCSPMKGHSHVYWYRQLPEEGLKFMVYLQKENIIDESGMPKERFSAEFPKEGPSILRIQQVVRGDSAAYFCASATGGDYGYTFGSGTRLTVV.

Only one count was recorded for this clone. The chain recombines TRBV27 with TRBJ2-1; the D is unclear. Germline V lookup: CDR1 MNHEY, CDR2 SMNVEV (reference sequence). The length of the CDR3 is 15 residues. Between the trimmed V and J ends, which lost 5 bases and 4 bases, there was a span of 15 bases. The CDR3 is CASSVEQAPYNEQFF. DNA for the CDR3: TGTGCCAGCAGTGTAGAGCAGGCCCCTTACAATGAGCAGTTCTTC.

The CDR3 loop is CASSATAGRTEAFF. The CDR3 nucleotides read TGTGCCAGCAGTGCCACGGCGGGGCGCACTGAAGCTTTCTTT. The chain employs TRBV7-2 and TRBJ1-1, with D possibly matching TRBD1 (5 bases). V was shortened by 6 bases and J by 4 bases, with 15 bases between the two germline ends. This CDR3 has 14 residues. CDR1 is SGHTA and CDR2 is FQGNSA in the germline V gene.